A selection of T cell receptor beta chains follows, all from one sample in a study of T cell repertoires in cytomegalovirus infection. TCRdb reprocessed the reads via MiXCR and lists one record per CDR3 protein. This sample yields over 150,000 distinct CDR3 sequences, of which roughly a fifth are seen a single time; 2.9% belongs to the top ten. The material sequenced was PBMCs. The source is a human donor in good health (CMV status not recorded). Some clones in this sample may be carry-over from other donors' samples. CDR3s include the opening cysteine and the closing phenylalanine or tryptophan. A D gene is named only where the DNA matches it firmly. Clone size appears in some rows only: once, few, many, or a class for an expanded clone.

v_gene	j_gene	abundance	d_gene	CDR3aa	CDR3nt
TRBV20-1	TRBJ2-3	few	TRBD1	CSASLTQQGIAQYF	TGCAGTGCTTCCCTCACCCAACAGGGGATCGCGCAGTATTTT
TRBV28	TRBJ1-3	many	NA	CASKLQHSGNTIYF	TGTGCCAGCAAATTACAGCACTCTGGAAACACCATATATTTT
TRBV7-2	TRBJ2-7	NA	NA	CASSLGHSYEQYF	TGTGCCAGCAGCTTGGGACACTCCTACGAGCAGTACTTC
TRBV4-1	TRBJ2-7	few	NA	CASSRTGTLSYEQYF	TGCGCCAGCAGTCGGACCGGGACACTCTCCTACGAGCAGTACTTC
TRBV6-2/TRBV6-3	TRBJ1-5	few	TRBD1	CASSYAPAGTGINQPQHF	TGTGCCAGCAGTTACGCCCCCGCCGGGACAGGCATCAATCAGCCCCAGCATTTT
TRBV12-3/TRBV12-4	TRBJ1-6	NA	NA	CASSWNGGGSAPLHF	TGTGCCAGCAGTTGGAACGGGGGCGGGAGCGCACCCCTCCACTTT
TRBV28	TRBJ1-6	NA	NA	CASSTGANGNSPLHF	TGTGCCAGCAGCACCGGGGCCAACGGAAATTCACCCCTCCACTTT
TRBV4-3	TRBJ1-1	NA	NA	CASSQEGRNTEAFF	TGCGCCAGCAGCCAAGAGGGCAGAAACACTGAAGCTTTCTTT
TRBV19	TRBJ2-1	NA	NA	CASSSGPGGLADYNEQFF	TGTGCCAGTAGCTCGGGACCCGGGGGGCTAGCCGACTACAATGAGCAGTTCTTC
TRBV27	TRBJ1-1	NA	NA	CASSLAGNPEAFF	TGTGCCAGCAGTTTAGCAGGGAACCCTGAAGCTTTCTTT
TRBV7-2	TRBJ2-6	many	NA	CASSVAPGGANVLTF	TGTGCCAGCAGCGTAGCCCCTGGAGGGGCCAACGTCCTGACTTTC
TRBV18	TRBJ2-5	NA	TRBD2	CASSLLAGGPAGETQYF	TGTGCCAGCTCACTCCTAGCGGGGGGGCCAGCAGGAGAGACCCAGTACTTC
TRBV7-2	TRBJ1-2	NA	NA	CASSLLRADYGYTF	TGTGCCAGCAGCTTACTCAGGGCTGACTATGGCTACACCTTC
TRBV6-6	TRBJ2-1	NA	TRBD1	CASRGRGYNEQFF	TGTGCCAGCAGGGGCAGGGGGTACAATGAGCAGTTCTTC
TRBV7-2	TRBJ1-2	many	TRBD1	CASSLGDSWDGYTF	TGTGCCAGCAGCTTAGGGGACAGCTGGGATGGCTACACCTTC
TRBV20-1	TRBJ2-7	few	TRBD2	CSALSGDEQYF	TGCAGTGCACTTAGCGGGGACGAGCAGTACTTC
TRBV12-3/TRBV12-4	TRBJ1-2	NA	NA	CASSLVGQVGVYGYTF	TGTGCCAGCAGTTTAGTGGGCCAGGTGGGGGTCTATGGCTACACCTTC
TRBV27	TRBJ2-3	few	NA	CASSLVAGDTQYF	TGTGCCAGCAGTTTGGTCGCTGGGGATACGCAGTATTTT
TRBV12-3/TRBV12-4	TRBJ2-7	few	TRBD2	CASSLLGLAYEQYF	TGTGCCAGCAGTTTACTGGGACTAGCCTACGAGCAGTACTTC
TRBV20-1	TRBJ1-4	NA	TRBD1	CSASRVTGGGEKLFF	TGCAGTGCTAGTAGAGTGACAGGGGGCGGTGAAAAACTGTTTTTT
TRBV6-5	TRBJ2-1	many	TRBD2	CASSYLTAGGHNEQFF	TGTGCCAGCAGTTACTTGACAGCGGGAGGGCACAATGAGCAGTTCTTC
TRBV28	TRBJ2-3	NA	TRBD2	CASLGRGGSYTDTQYF	TGTGCCAGCCTGGGGAGGGGTGGATCATACACAGATACGCAGTATTTT
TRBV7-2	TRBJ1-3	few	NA	CASSRDPGNTIYF	TGTGCCAGCAGCCGGGATCCTGGAAACACCATATATTTT
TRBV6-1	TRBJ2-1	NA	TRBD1	CASSAYTGGAYNEQFF	TGTGCCAGCAGTGCCTACACAGGGGGCGCGTACAATGAGCAGTTCTTC
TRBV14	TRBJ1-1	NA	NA	CASSQARKAFF	TGTGCCAGCAGCCAAGCCAGAAAGGCTTTCTTT
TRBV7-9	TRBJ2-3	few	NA	CASSQIMDTQYF	TGTGCCAGCAGCCAAATCATGGATACGCAGTATTTT
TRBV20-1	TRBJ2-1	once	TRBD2	CSARSLAGWGLYNEQFF	TGCAGTGCTCGATCGCTAGCGGGGTGGGGCCTCTACAATGAGCAGTTCTTC
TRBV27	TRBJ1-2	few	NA	CASSSQGRGYTF	TGTGCCAGCAGTTCACAGGGTAGAGGCTACACCTTC
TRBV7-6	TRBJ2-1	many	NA	CASSLSSSNNEQFF	TGTGCCAGCAGCTTAAGCAGCAGCAACAATGAGCAGTTCTTC
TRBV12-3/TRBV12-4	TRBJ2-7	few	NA	CASSLRSGASYEQYF	TGTGCCAGCAGTTTAAGATCGGGTGCGTCCTACGAGCAGTACTTC
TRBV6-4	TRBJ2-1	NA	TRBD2	CASSDTLTAGGRYNEQFF	TGTGCCAGCAGTGACACGCTCACAGCGGGAGGCCGCTACAATGAGCAGTTCTTC
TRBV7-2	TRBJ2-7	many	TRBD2	CASRTSGYEQYF	TGTGCCAGCAGGACTAGCGGCTACGAGCAGTACTTC
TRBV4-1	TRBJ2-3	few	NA	CASRVGDTQYF	TGTGCCAGCAGGGTTGGAGATACGCAGTATTTT
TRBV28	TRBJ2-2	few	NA	CASGGLTGELFF	TGTGCCAGCGGAGGACTCACCGGGGAGCTGTTTTTT
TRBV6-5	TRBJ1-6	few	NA	CASSYAEYNSPLHF	TGTGCCAGCAGTTACGCAGAGTATAATTCACCCCTCCACTTT
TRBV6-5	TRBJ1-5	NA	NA	CASSYSDRQPQHF	TGTGCCAGCAGTTACTCCGATAGGCAGCCCCAGCATTTT
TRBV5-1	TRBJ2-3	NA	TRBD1	CASSDGTAKYADTQYF	TGCGCCAGCAGCGACGGGACAGCCAAGTACGCAGATACGCAGTATTTT
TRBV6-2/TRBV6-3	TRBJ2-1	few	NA	CASSLWLAATHEQFF	TGTGCCAGCAGTTTATGGCTAGCAGCCACACATGAGCAGTTCTTC
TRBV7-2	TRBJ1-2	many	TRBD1	CASSSYTGEGGYTF	TGTGCCAGCAGCTCCTACACAGGGGAGGGCGGCTACACCTTC